This is a list of T cell receptor beta chains from one sample in a study of early T cells in non-severe SARS-CoV-2 infection. TCRdb reanalysed the 5' RACE reads using MiXCR and keeps one entry per CDR3 protein. Of 20,000 to 25,000 distinct CDR3 sequences listed, roughly 4% are singletons. The sample consisted of whole blood. The source of these receptors is an adult who was a healthcare worker with PCR-confirmed SARS-CoV-2 infection or an uninfected control (not recorded which). Both conserved end residues are part of each CDR3. The D gene is left open where the match is weak. Size is stated for part of the rows, as once, few or many counts, or as a class when the clone is expanded.

D	V	size	J	DNA	CDR3
-	TRBV5-1	medium-sized	TRBJ1-1	TGCGCCAGCAGCTTGTCAGGGACGGCGAAAACGAACACTGAAGCTTTCTTT	CASSLSGTAKTNTEAFF
-	TRBV20-1	many	TRBJ2-5	TGCAGTGTTGACGTCCAAGAGACCCAGTACTTC	CSVDVQETQYF
-	TRBV19	many	TRBJ1-5	TGTGCCAGCCGGGATAGCAATCAGCCCCAGCATTTT	CASRDSNQPQHF
TRBD1	TRBV3-1	many	TRBJ1-2	TGTGCCAGCAGGCTCGGGACAGGGGCCTTCTATGGCTACACCTTC	CASRLGTGAFYGYTF
-	TRBV4-3	many	TRBJ2-1	TGCGCCAGCAGCCTAACGGACTTCCCCTACAATGAGCAGTTCTTC	CASSLTDFPYNEQFF
TRBD1	TRBV5-1	many	TRBJ2-3	TGCGCCAGCAGCTTGCGACAGGGCCTCACAGATACGCAGTATTTT	CASSLRQGLTDTQYF
-	TRBV6-6	few	TRBJ1-1	TGTGCCAGCAGTGACAAGACAGCTAACACTGAAGCTTTCTTT	CASSDKTANTEAFF
TRBD2	TRBV2	-	TRBJ2-2	TGTGCCAGCGCAGGACTAGTGGACACCGGGGAGCTGTTTTTT	CASAGLVDTGELFF
-	TRBV9	many	TRBJ1-1	TGTGCCAGCAGCGTACGAGAGAGGGACACTGAAGCTTTCTTT	CASSVRERDTEAFF
-	TRBV20-1	many	TRBJ1-1	TGCAGTGCTAGCGCGGGAAGGGGGAACACTGAAGCTTTCTTT	CSASAGRGNTEAFF
-	TRBV5-1	many	TRBJ1-2	TGCGCCAGCAGCTCAGGGACTTCGGCTAACTATGGCTACACCTTC	CASSSGTSANYGYTF
-	TRBV4-3	few	TRBJ1-2	TGCGCCAGCAGCCGTAGCCAAGATACGGGGTATGGCTACACCTTC	CASSRSQDTGYGYTF
-	TRBV2	few	TRBJ2-3	TGTGCCAGCAGTAGGGGAGAGGCAGATACGCAGTATTTT	CASSRGEADTQYF
-	TRBV12-5	medium-sized	TRBJ1-1	TGTGCCGGCACGGCGAACACTGAAGCTTTCTTT	CAGTANTEAFF
-	TRBV29-1	-	TRBJ1-1	TGCAGCGTTGAACCCCAGAGGGGCACTGAAGCTTTCTTT	CSVEPQRGTEAFF
TRBD1	TRBV5-1	many	TRBJ1-1	TGCGCCAGCAGCCGGGGACAGAGGGGGATTGAAGCTTTCTTT	CASSRGQRGIEAFF
TRBD2	TRBV7-9	many	TRBJ2-5	TGTGCCAGCAGCTTCCCACTAGCGGGGGGGCCGGAGACCCAGTACTTC	CASSFPLAGGPETQYF
TRBD1	TRBV6-1	many	TRBJ1-1	TGTGCCAGCAGTGGACAGGGGAACACTGAAGCTTTCTTT	CASSGQGNTEAFF
-	TRBV12-3/TRBV12-4	few	TRBJ2-1	TGTGCCAGCAGTTTGATGGGACGAGTAGTCTACAATGAGCAGTTCTTC	CASSLMGRVVYNEQFF
-	TRBV15	many	TRBJ2-7	TGTGCCACCAGCAGAGATCTGGCAGGGGCCGACGAGCAGTACTTC	CATSRDLAGADEQYF
-	TRBV18	-	TRBJ1-1	TGTGCCAGCTCCCGTAGCGGACTCTACACTGAAGCTTTCTTT	CASSRSGLYTEAFF
-	TRBV12-5	many	TRBJ1-1	TGTGCTAGTGGTTTGGCCCGGGTCAGGGGCACGAACACTGAAGCTTTCTTT	CASGLARVRGTNTEAFF
-	TRBV30	-	TRBJ1-6	TGTGCCTGGAGTGTACCGGAGGTTCGATTGTACTCACCCCTCCACTTT	CAWSVPEVRLYSPLHF
-	TRBV7-2	-	TRBJ2-5	TGTGCCAGCAGCTCCTCCCGGGCTTCACAGAGGGAGACCCAGTACTTC	CASSSSRASQRETQYF
TRBD2	TRBV20-1	-	TRBJ2-3	TGCAGTGCTAGAGATCTTAGCGGGGGGGCCAGCACAGATACGCAGTATTTT	CSARDLSGGASTDTQYF
TRBD2	TRBV29-1	many	TRBJ2-7	TGCAGCGTGCTCAAACTAGCGGGGGTAAACTACGAGCAGTACTTC	CSVLKLAGVNYEQYF